The present T cell receptor (beta chain) was sequenced within a study of OX40 agonist ivuxolimab in advanced cancers. Study summary: Eligibility admitted prior anti-PD-1, anti-PD-L1 or anti-CTLA-4 therapy; roughly 40% had some. Three patients got partial responses; one had hepatocellular carcinoma and two had cutaneous melanoma. General observations from the study: Compared with others, partial responders at 0.1-3.0 mg/kg displayed clonal expansion among the lowest.

Assay used: immunoSEQ multiplex PCR; TCRdb lists only in-frame clones, some missing. The sample gives tens of thousands of clones, 80% to 95% of which show up once; around 0.65% is in the top ten. With regard to this clone: Its antigen remains unidentified.

The sequenced sample was CD4+ or CD8+ T cells sorted from blood, obtained in a trial of the OX40 agonist ivuxolimab. This clonotype was obtained from an adult with an advanced solid tumor such as melanoma, head and neck, liver or kidney cancer.

The DNA of the CDR3 is TGTGCCAGCAGCCCCTTGGGCGGGGACTACGAGCAGTACTTC. It yields the protein CASSPLGGDYEQYF. The chain is built from TRBV21-1 and TRBJ2-7; no check of the table's D call, TRBD2, against the DNA was made. TRBV21-1 is marked as a pseudogene. The CDR3 length is 14 residues.